This T cell receptor (beta chain) was retrieved from a study of blood T cells in healthy people across ages. The study, taken as a whole, reports: Percentage of naive T cells showed a strong correlation with TCR beta diversity. A roughly linear age-dependent decrease characterized TCR beta diversity per million T cells.

With a J-beta primer mix and a sample-barcoded 5' primer, a second PCR ran roughly 7 to 11 cycles. Sequencing yielded, for each sample, at least 2.5 million paired-end reads carrying CDR3. TCRdb processed the 5' RACE reads anew with MiXCR; each CDR3 protein has one entry. This table has roughly 1.7 million distinct CDR3 sequences, roughly 30% appearing once. CDR3 size: 12 residues. V was shortened by 3 bases and J by 7 bases, with 10 bases between the two germline ends. The germline V gene encodes CDR1 MNHNS and CDR2 SASEGT. On this clonotype: Its antigen is unknown.

V usage is TRBV6-1 and J usage is TRBJ2-7; D is uncertain. Input material: blood. The receptor was derived from a woman between 25 and 40 years old in good health. For the CDR3, the DNA is TGTGCCAGCAGTGACAAGTTTAGGGAGCAGTACTTC. Its translation: CASSDKFREQYF.